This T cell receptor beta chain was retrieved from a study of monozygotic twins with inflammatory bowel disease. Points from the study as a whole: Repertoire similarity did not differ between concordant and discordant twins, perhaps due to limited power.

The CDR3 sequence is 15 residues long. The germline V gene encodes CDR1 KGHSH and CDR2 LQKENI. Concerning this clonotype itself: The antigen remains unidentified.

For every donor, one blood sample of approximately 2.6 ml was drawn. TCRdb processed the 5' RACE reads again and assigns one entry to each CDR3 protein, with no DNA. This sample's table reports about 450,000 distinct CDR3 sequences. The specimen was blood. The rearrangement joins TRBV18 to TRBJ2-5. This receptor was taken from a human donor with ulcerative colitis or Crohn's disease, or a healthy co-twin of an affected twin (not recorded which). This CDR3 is CASSPEQSVRETQYF.